This TCR beta chain was identified during a study of blood T cell repertoires in COVID-19. Clones were read by immunoSEQ multiplex PCR, and TCRdb kept only the in-frame ones, dropping some. The sample holds about 39,000 clones, roughly 77% seen once. This CDR3 contains 15 residues. The specimen was peripheral blood. The source of this sequence is a human donor in a cohort sampled during active or convalescent COVID-19. The donor label of this sample is uncertain. V gene TRBV21-1 combines with J gene TRBJ2-2; the D call of TRBD2 is as the table states it, not checked on the DNA. TRBV21-1 has pseudogene status. In nucleotides, the CDR3 is TGTGCCAGCAGCCTTAGCGGGAGGGACACCGGGGAGCTGTTTTTT. The encoded protein is CASSLSGRDTGELFF.